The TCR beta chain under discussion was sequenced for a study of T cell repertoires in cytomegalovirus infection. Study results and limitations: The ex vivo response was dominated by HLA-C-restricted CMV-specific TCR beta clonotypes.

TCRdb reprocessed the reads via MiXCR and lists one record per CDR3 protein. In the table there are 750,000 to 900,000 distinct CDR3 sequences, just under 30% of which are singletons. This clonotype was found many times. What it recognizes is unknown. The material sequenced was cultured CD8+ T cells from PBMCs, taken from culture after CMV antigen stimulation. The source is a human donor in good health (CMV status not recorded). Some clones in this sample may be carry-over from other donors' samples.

CDR3 region: CASNRGTGELFF. The CDR3 DNA follows: TGTGCCAGCAACCGGGGGACCGGGGAGCTGTTTTTT. The J gene is TRBJ2-2, the V gene TRBV2, with D maybe TRBD2 (6 bases). V lost 7 bases and J 5 bases, leaving 8 bases between the germline ends. The CDR3 is 12 residues long. CDR1 is SNHLY and CDR2 is FYNNEI in the germline V gene.